This TCR beta chain comes out of a study of cytomegalovirus exposure and HLA in healthy donors. Study background: From HLA-typed donors, an early data release held approximately 85 million unique TCRs. Regarding the study as a whole: Cytomegalovirus association was assigned to 170 or so TCR beta chains. Later analysis demonstrated an association between a missense DCLRE1C variant and TCR beta V- and J-gene trimming. Immune exposure information available was restricted to CMV serostatus.

With regard to this clone: Its antigen is not known.

With 60 Vbeta and 13 Jbeta primers, the PCR was carried out. Clones were sequenced by immunoSEQ multiplex PCR, and TCRdb holds only the in-frame ones, with some missing. The data show around 80,000 clones, approximately 60% seen once. This sequence was found in a male donor in good health and CMV-seropositive. Sequenced sample: PBMCs.

The CDR3 is CAWRDSSYEQYF. In DNA form, the CDR3 reads TGTGCCTGGAGGGACAGCTCCTACGAGCAGTACTTC. The chain is built from TRBV30 and TRBJ2-7; D perhaps matches TRBD1 (6 bases). Trimming left V 3 bases short and J 0 bases short, with 6 bases between. Germline lookup yields CDR1 GTSNPN and CDR2 SVGIG (reference sequence). There are 12 residues in the CDR3.